The 19 T cell receptor beta chains reported below all come from one sample, sequenced in a study of shared clonotypes between healthy human individuals. Only in-frame clones appear in the TCRdb table, and some are missing; sequencing was by immunoSEQ multiplex PCR. This table holds some 1 million clones, under 80% found once. Material for sequencing was memory CD4+ T cells sorted from blood. Subset defined: CD45RA-negative fraction. Receptor source: a man between 18 and 35 years old in good health.

This clone was counted at least ten times. The sample contains more than one DNA sequence encoding this CDR3. The chain recombines TRBV5-1 with TRBJ1-5; D not certain. The CDR3 is 15 amino acids. V was trimmed by 0 bases and J by 0 bases, leaving 7 bases between them. Germline CDR1 is SGHRS and CDR2 is YFSETQ. As DNA, the CDR3 is TGCGCCAGCAGCTTGGCTGGGGATAGCAATCAGCCCCAGCATTTT. Translating it yields CASSLAGDSNQPQHF.

This clone was seen a handful of times. V gene TRBV27 combines with J gene TRBJ1-5; D call uncertain. V was trimmed by 3 bases and J by 4 bases, leaving 10 bases between them. This CDR3 region has 14 residues. Germline V gene lookup returns CDR1 MNHEY and CDR2 SMNVEV (reference sequence). CDR3 amino acids: CASSLDRINQPQHF. CDR3 DNA sequence: TGTGCCAGCAGTTTGGACCGGATAAATCAGCCCCAGCATTTT.

The chain combines TRBV6-4 with TRBJ2-2, with 7 bases identical to TRBD2. CDR1 and CDR2 (germline): MRHNA, SNTAGT. The CDR3 spans 18 residues. V shed 0 bases and J 3 bases; nucleotides not matched to a gene: 10. As DNA, the CDR3 is TGTGCCAGCAGTGACTCGAGACGTGTTAGCGGGTACACCGGGGAGCTGTTTTTT. Residues: CASSDSRRVSGYTGELFF.

The sample holds one count of this clone. The V call is TRBV29-1, the J call TRBJ2-1, with D possibly matching TRBD2 (5 bases). The V gene's germline CDR1 is SQVTM and CDR2 ANQGSEA. V was shortened by 4 bases and J by 8 bases, with 15 bases between the two germline ends. The CDR3 loop spans 13 amino acids. The CDR3 sequence is CSVGALKGDEQFF. The CDR3 DNA follows: TGCAGCGTTGGGGCCCTAAAGGGAGATGAGCAGTTCTTC.

V gene TRBV5-1 combines with J gene TRBJ2-3, with D possibly TRBD1 on 5 matching bases. The germline V and J ends were trimmed by 0 bases and 2 bases, with 10 bases remaining between them. Germline loops: CDR1 SGHRS, CDR2 YFSETQ. The CDR3 runs to 15 residues. This CDR3 reads CASSLVAGSTDTQYF. CDR3 DNA: TGCGCCAGCAGCTTGGTGGCAGGGTCCACAGATACGCAGTATTTT.

With respect to this clone: Other DNA sequences in the same sample also yield this CDR3. The genes are TRBV7-2 and TRBJ2-3; no clear D. The CDR3 contains 12 residues. Trimming pared 3 bases from V and 3 bases from J, leaving 4 bases between. The germline V gene encodes CDR1 SGHTA and CDR2 FQGNSA. The DNA of the CDR3 is TGTGCCAGCAGCTTTCGGACAGATACGCAGTATTTT. This translates into CASSFRTDTQYF. The full variable domain, rest sourced from reference TRBV7-2 and TRBJ2-3, is GAGVSQSPSNKVTEKGKDVELRCDPISGHTALYWYRQSLGQGLEFLIYFQGNSAPDKSGLPSDRFSAERTGGSVSTLTIQRTQQEDSAVYLCASSFRTDTQYFGPGTRLTVL.

The V gene is TRBV28, the J gene TRBJ2-7, with 7 bases aligning to TRBD1. J was trimmed by 0 bases and V by 3 bases; bases with no gene match: 11. The germline CDR1 and CDR2 sequences are MDHEN and SYDVKM. The CDR3 is 17 amino acids. The CDR3 sequence is CASSLGLFGTASYEQYF. The CDR3 DNA follows: TGTGCCAGCAGTTTGGGTCTTTTTGGGACAGCCTCCTACGAGCAGTACTTC.

The chain uses TRBV5-1 and TRBJ2-1; maybe TRBD2 (5 bases). CDR3 size: 16 residues. V was clipped by 0 bases and J by 3 bases, with 13 bases between them. Germline-derived CDR1 and CDR2 are SGHRS and YFSETQ. The CDR3: CASSLGTGNNYNEQFF. The DNA for the CDR3 is TGCGCCAGCAGCTTGGGGACCGGGAATAACTACAATGAGCAGTTCTTC.

This sequence joins TRBV18 and TRBJ2-7; D perhaps matches TRBD2 (5 bases). The germline V gene has CDR1 KGHSH and CDR2 LQKENI. The CDR3 covers 12 residues. The ends were cut back, 3 bases at V and 3 bases at J, with 6 bases in the middle. For the CDR3, the DNA is TGTGCCAGCTCACCCGGGATCTACGAGCAGTACTTC. Its protein is CASSPGIYEQYF.

This chain uses TRBV18 with TRBJ2-1; the D gene is possibly TRBD2 (6 bases). CDR3 size: 15 residues. V shed 0 bases and J shed 7 bases, with 13 bases lying between them. The germline CDR1 and CDR2 sequences are KGHSH and LQKENI. The CDR3 region is CASSPPGTFRNEQFF. CDR3 sequence (DNA): TGTGCCAGCTCACCACCCGGGACTTTTAGGAATGAGCAGTTCTTC.

This clone turned up a few times. V is TRBV15 and J is TRBJ1-4, with unresolved D. Germline assignment: CDR1 LNHNV and CDR2 YYDKDF (reference sequence). The CDR3 is 13 amino acids. Trimming took 0 bases from V and 8 from J, leaving 7 bases between them. The CDR3 coding sequence is TGTGCCACCAGCAGAGAACCAGCGGAAAAACTGTTTTTT. Amino acids: CATSREPAEKLFF. Filled out from reference TRBV15 and TRBJ1-4, the complete variable domain reads DAMVIQNPRYQVTQFGKPVTLSCSQTLNHNVMYWYQQKSSQAPKLLFHYYDKDFNNEADTPDNFQSRRPNTSFCFLDIRSPGLGDTAMYLCATSREPAEKLFFGSGTQLSVL.

This clone was seen once. The sample contains more than one DNA sequence encoding this CDR3. The CDR3 DNA reads TGTGCCAGCAGCAGGGGACAGGACTATGGCTACACCTTC. Protein: CASSRGQDYGYTF. The chain uses TRBV5-4 and TRBJ1-2; 8 bases are shared with TRBD1. There are 13 residues in the CDR3. Germline CDR1 reads SGHNT; CDR2 reads YYREEE (reference sequence). The V and J ends lost 4 bases and 3 bases, in that order; junction bases with no gene match: 2.

This clone appeared a few times. The chain carries TRBV6-1 and TRBJ2-7; TRBD2 is a possible D gene (5 bases). CDR1 is MNHNS, CDR2 SASEGT, per germline. The CDR3 totals 15 residues. V was clipped by 6 bases and J by 1 base, with 16 bases between them. CDR3 sequence (DNA): TGTGCCAGCAGGGCTTCAGCGGTGGTATCCTACGAGCAGTACTTC. Translated: CASRASAVVSYEQYF.

The chain links TRBV7-8 to TRBJ2-1; no firm D call. Trimming took 1 base from V and 5 from J, leaving 6 bases between them. The CDR3 contains 13 residues. Germline V gene lookup returns CDR1 SGHVS and CDR2 FQNEAQ. The CDR3 bases are TGTGCCAGCAGCTTAGTTCTCGACAATGAGCAGTTCTTC. Amino acids: CASSLVLDNEQFF.

This chain connects TRBV30 to TRBJ1-3; D not resolved. CDR1 is GTSNPN and CDR2 is SVGIG in the germline V gene (reference sequence). The CDR3 contains 15 residues. With 5 bases removed from V and 0 bases from J, the gap between germline ends came to 14 bases. The CDR3 sequence is CAWAIDGSSGNTIYF. CDR3 DNA: TGTGCCTGGGCGATTGACGGGAGCTCTGGAAACACCATATATTTT.

This chain links TRBV23-1 with TRBJ2-6, with D uncertain. TRBV23-1 is given ORF status, its function remaining uncertain. The CDR3 consists of 20 residues. The V and J ends lost 5 bases and 0 bases respectively, with 23 bases between them. This CDR3 is CASSSPSSSPLSSGANVLTF. In DNA, the CDR3 is TGCGCCAGCAGTTCCCCCAGTTCGAGTCCCCTTAGCTCTGGGGCCAACGTCCTGACTTTC.

The J gene is TRBJ2-3, the V gene TRBV7-3; 9 positions agree with TRBD1. V gave up 4 bases and J gave up 4 bases; unmatched junction bases: 3. The germline gives CDR1 SGHTA, CDR2 FQGTGA. The CDR3 is 14 amino acids. The CDR3 loop is CASSSGQGSDTQYF. CDR3 in DNA: TGTGCCAGCAGCTCCGGACAGGGGTCAGATACGCAGTATTTT.

A remark on this clone: This same CDR3 is encoded by further DNA sequences in the sample. This chain connects TRBV15 to TRBJ2-5; maybe TRBD1 (6 bases). The CDR3 consists of 14 residues. Trimming pared 1 base from V and 5 bases from J, leaving 11 bases between. Germline CDR1 is LNHNV and CDR2 is YYDKDF (reference sequence). As DNA, the CDR3 is TGTGCCACCAGCAGAGGGGGGCTGGAGGAGACCCAGTACTTC. It specifies CATSRGGLEETQYF.

The rearrangement joins TRBV19 to TRBJ1-3; TRBD1 matches 8 bases. Germline lookup yields CDR1 LNHDA and CDR2 SQIVND (reference sequence). The CDR3 consists of 15 residues. J gave up 0 bases and V 8 bases, and 6 bases lay outside the gene matches. Here the CDR3 DNA reads TGTGCCAGTGGGACAGGAGCTTACTCTGGAAACACCATATATTTT. Amino acids: CASGTGAYSGNTIYF.